A selection of T cell receptor beta chains follows, all from one sample in a study of blood T cell repertoires in COVID-19. Produced via immunoSEQ multiplex PCR; TCRdb's table is partial and in-frame only. This table has approximately 130,000 clones, around 86% appearing once. Source material: PBMCs or T cells enriched from blood (not recorded which). Receptor source: a man aged 25 to 40 who had recovered from COVID-19. CDR3s include the opening cysteine and the closing phenylalanine or tryptophan. Fields, in order: J gene, V gene, D gene, CDR3 protein, CDR3 DNA. D genes are given only for firm matches.

j_call: TRBJ2-1; v_call: TRBV30; d_call: TRBD1; cdr3_aa: CAWSVPGGEQFF; cdr3_nt: TGTGCCTGGAGTGTTCCAGGGGGCGAGCAGTTCTTC
j_call: TRBJ2-7; v_call: TRBV19; d_call: TRBD2; cdr3_aa: CASSTSGRNYEQYF; cdr3_nt: TGTGCCAGTAGTACGAGCGGGAGAAACTACGAGCAGTACTTC
j_call: TRBJ1-5; v_call: TRBV30; d_call: TRBD1; cdr3_aa: CAWSVQGQGERQPQHF; cdr3_nt: TGTGCCTGGAGTGTACAGGGACAGGGGGAACGACAGCCCCAGCATTTT
j_call: TRBJ1-1; v_call: TRBV25-1; d_call: .; cdr3_aa: CASSGTAPGEAFF; cdr3_nt: TGTGCCAGCAGTGGAACAGCCCCCGGCGAAGCTTTCTTT
j_call: TRBJ2-2; v_call: TRBV18; d_call: TRBD1; cdr3_aa: CASSLDRANTGELFF; cdr3_nt: TGTGCCAGCTCACTCGACAGGGCGAACACCGGGGAGCTGTTTTTT
j_call: TRBJ2-4; v_call: TRBV3-1/TRBV3-2; d_call: .; cdr3_aa: CASSQGEIAKNIQYF; cdr3_nt: TGTGCCAGCAGCCAAGGGGAGATTGCCAAAAACATTCAGTACTTC
j_call: TRBJ1-1; v_call: TRBV2; d_call: .; cdr3_aa: CASGQFSAFF; cdr3_nt: TGTGCCAGTGGACAGTTTTCGGCTTTCTTT
j_call: TRBJ2-1; v_call: TRBV5-4; d_call: TRBD2; cdr3_aa: CASSPGTSGRLYNEQFF; cdr3_nt: TGTGCCAGCAGCCCTGGGACTAGCGGGAGGCTATACAATGAGCAGTTCTTC
j_call: TRBJ2-2; v_call: TRBV7-8; d_call: .; cdr3_aa: CASSLVGGGFAGELFF; cdr3_nt: TGTGCCAGCAGCTTAGTCGGGGGTGGGTTCGCCGGGGAGCTGTTTTTT
j_call: TRBJ2-3; v_call: TRBV24-1; d_call: TRBD1; cdr3_aa: CATAPGQGGHTDTQYF; cdr3_nt: TGTGCCACCGCACCGGGACAGGGTGGCCACACAGATACGCAGTATTTT
j_call: TRBJ2-7; v_call: TRBV29-1; d_call: .; cdr3_aa: CSVGKGSYEQYF; cdr3_nt: TGCAGCGTCGGGAAGGGCTCCTACGAGCAGTACTTC
j_call: TRBJ1-2; v_call: TRBV19; d_call: .; cdr3_aa: CASSINGHLRANYGYTF; cdr3_nt: TGTGCCAGTAGTATTAATGGACACCTCCGAGCAAACTATGGCTACACCTTC
j_call: TRBJ2-1; v_call: TRBV7-2; d_call: .; cdr3_aa: CASSLSGQGNNEQFF; cdr3_nt: TGTGCCAGCAGCTTGAGCGGGCAAGGCAACAATGAGCAGTTCTTC
j_call: TRBJ1-4; v_call: TRBV9; d_call: TRBD1; cdr3_aa: CASSAGQGGEKLFF; cdr3_nt: TGTGCCAGCAGCGCTGGACAGGGAGGAGAAAAACTGTTTTTT
j_call: TRBJ1-5; v_call: TRBV19; d_call: .; cdr3_aa: CASSIRDTLQEKPQHF; cdr3_nt: TGTGCCAGTAGTATCCGGGACACTTTGCAGGAGAAGCCCCAGCATTTT